This is a list of T cell receptor beta chains from one sample in a study of T cell repertoires in cytomegalovirus infection. TCRdb fed the reads into MiXCR, producing one record per CDR3 protein. The sample has 500,000 or so distinct CDR3 sequences, approximately 15% seen once. What was sequenced was CD8+ T cells from PBMCs. The receptor source for this set is a human donor in good health (CMV status not recorded). Some clones in this sample may be carry-over from other donors' samples. Both conserved end residues are part of each CDR3. The order of the fields is clone size, J gene, D gene, V gene, CDR3 protein, CDR3 DNA. D genes are given only for firm matches. Clone size is stated in some rows and not others, as once, few, many or a class when expanded.

many	TRBJ1-5	NA	TRBV2	CASSDRRGDQPQHF	TGTGCCAGCAGTGACCGGAGGGGGGATCAGCCCCAGCATTTT
NA	TRBJ2-7	NA	TRBV29-1	CSVEYGAYEQYF	TGCAGCGTTGAATACGGAGCCTACGAGCAGTACTTC
many	TRBJ2-5	NA	TRBV7-9	CASSTRETQYF	TGTGCCAGCAGCACCAGAGAGACCCAGTACTTC
many	TRBJ2-1	TRBD2	TRBV11-2	CASSLAWLAGYNEQFF	TGTGCCAGCAGCTTAGCTTGGCTAGCGGGTTACAATGAGCAGTTCTTC
many	TRBJ1-1	TRBD1	TRBV7-3	CASSTGTGGVNTEAFF	TGTGCCAGCAGCACCGGGACAGGGGGCGTGAACACTGAAGCTTTCTTT
few	TRBJ2-1	NA	TRBV6-5	CASSRQGPSNEQFF	TGTGCCAGCAGTCGCCAAGGGCCGAGTAATGAGCAGTTCTTC
few	TRBJ1-2	NA	TRBV9	CASNPTPSGGYTF	TGTGCCAGCAACCCAACCCCGAGTGGTGGCTACACCTTC
NA	TRBJ1-6	NA	TRBV9	CASSADSFYNSPLHF	TGTGCCAGCAGCGCGGACAGCTTCTATAATTCACCCCTCCACTTT
few	TRBJ2-2	TRBD2	TRBV9	CASLGLAGGRNGELFF	TGTGCCAGCCTGGGACTAGCGGGGGGCCGGAACGGGGAGCTGTTTTTT
many	TRBJ1-1	TRBD1	TRBV7-9	CASSISPRGGKGAEAFF	TGTGCCAGCAGCATATCCCCCCGAGGGGGCAAGGGGGCTGAAGCTTTCTTT
few	TRBJ1-2	NA	TRBV18	CASSRREYNYGYTF	TGTGCCAGCTCACGGAGGGAATATAACTATGGCTACACCTTC
few	TRBJ1-2	TRBD1	TRBV24-1	CATSDPGQFYGYTF	TGTGCCACCAGTGATCCGGGACAGTTCTATGGCTACACCTTC
NA	TRBJ1-2	NA	TRBV10-3	CAIRTQVNYGYTF	TGTGCCATCAGGACACAGGTTAACTATGGCTACACCTTC
once	TRBJ2-7	NA	TRBV5-4	CASSLEEGTYEQYF	TGTGCCAGCAGCTTGGAAGAGGGGACTTACGAGCAGTACTTC
NA	TRBJ2-4	TRBD1	TRBV12-3/TRBV12-4	CASIGTGVNIQYF	TGTGCCAGCATTGGGACAGGGGTAAACATTCAGTACTTC
many	TRBJ2-1	NA	TRBV11-2	CASSLGRNSYNEQFF	TGTGCCAGCAGCTTAGGACGGAACTCCTACAATGAGCAGTTCTTC
many	TRBJ1-1	NA	TRBV4-1	CASSHAQGMGNTEAFF	TGCGCCAGCAGCCACGCCCAGGGGATGGGGAACACTGAAGCTTTCTTT
NA	TRBJ2-7	NA	TRBV30	CAWSVSYEQYF	TGTGCCTGGAGTGTATCCTACGAGCAGTACTTC
NA	TRBJ2-7	NA	TRBV4-2	CASSQSFQSSYEQYF	TGTGCCAGCAGCCAGAGTTTCCAGAGCTCCTACGAGCAGTACTTC
NA	TRBJ1-4	NA	TRBV6-6	CASSAIGMLDEKLFF	TGTGCCAGCAGTGCGATAGGGATGCTTGATGAAAAACTGTTTTTT
NA	TRBJ2-1	NA	TRBV18	CASSPQPRFVQSSYNEQFF	TGTGCCAGCTCACCCCAACCCCGATTCGTCCAGAGCTCCTACAATGAGCAGTTCTTC
NA	TRBJ1-6	NA	TRBV6-1	CASTQEGTNSPLHF	TGTGCCAGCACCCAAGAAGGTACAAATTCACCCCTCCACTTT
many	TRBJ1-6	NA	TRBV11-1	CASSLATDRWASPLHF	TGTGCCAGCAGCTTAGCGACGGACAGATGGGCTTCACCCCTCCACTTT
few	TRBJ1-1	NA	TRBV6-4	CASKDNLNTEAFF	TGTGCCAGCAAGGACAATTTGAACACTGAAGCTTTCTTT
once	TRBJ2-3	TRBD2	TRBV7-8	CASLVAGAGDTQYF	TGTGCCAGCTTAGTAGCGGGAGCTGGAGATACGCAGTATTTT
many	TRBJ2-1	TRBD2	TRBV7-6	CASSLTSGARVVYNEQFF	TGTGCCAGCAGCTTAACTAGCGGGGCTCGAGTGGTTTACAATGAGCAGTTCTTC